The TCR beta chain under discussion was sequenced for a study of shared clonotypes between healthy human individuals. Using immunoSEQ multiplex PCR, the repertoire was profiled, and TCRdb retains in-frame clones only, with some absent. The sample shows 550,000 to 600,000 clones, 95% to 98% of them seen only once. The CDR3 extends over 16 amino acids. Germline CDR1 LGHNA, CDR2 YNFKEQ. The V gene end was trimmed by 0 bases and the J gene end by 2 bases; junction bases not matched to a gene: 5. CD45RO-negative, CCR7-positively selected cells formed the naive CD8 fraction, excluding terminally differentiated effector memory CD45RA+ cells.

The sequence came from a young man in good health. The chain couples TRBV4-2 to TRBJ2-7, with 9 bases aligning to TRBD1. Sequenced material: naive CD8+ T cells sorted from blood. The CDR3: CASSQEEGQGTYEQYF. The CDR3 DNA sequence: TGTGCCAGCAGCCAAGAAGAGGGACAGGGAACCTACGAGCAGTACTTC.